Listed below are T cell receptor beta chains from one sample, sequenced in a study of cytotoxic CD8 clonotypes in ibrutinib-treated CLL. Profiled with immunoSEQ multiplex PCR; TCRdb holds only in-frame clones, not every one. The sample shows some 200,000 clones, about four fifths of them seen only once. The specimen comprised PBMCs, sampled after 12 months of ibrutinib treatment. The origin of the receptors is a human donor with chronic lymphocytic leukemia. Each CDR3 is given with its conserved first and last residue. Each record gives: V gene, J gene, D gene, clone size, CDR3 DNA, CDR3 protein. The D gene is left open where the match is weak. Clone size is given for some rows only: seen once, a few or many times, or a class if the clone is expanded.

TRBV6-6	TRBJ2-3	NA	NA	TGTGCCAGCAGTTACTCATTCAGCACAGATACGCAGTATTTT	CASSYSFSTDTQYF
TRBV19	TRBJ1-1	NA	few	TGTGCCAGTAGTATAGATCGGGTGGGGGCGAGCACTGAAGCTTTCTTT	CASSIDRVGASTEAFF
TRBV29-1	TRBJ2-7	NA	NA	TGCAGCGTTGGGACTTCCTTAACCTACGAGCAGTACTTC	CSVGTSLTYEQYF
TRBV19	TRBJ2-3	TRBD2	NA	TGTGCCAGTAGTCTGACTAGCGGGAGGGCCCGAGATACGCAGTATTTT	CASSLTSGRARDTQYF
TRBV7-8	TRBJ2-7	NA	NA	TGTGCCAGCAGCATCGCAGGGAATCTCTACGAGCAGTACTTC	CASSIAGNLYEQYF
TRBV6-1	TRBJ1-2	TRBD1	NA	TGTGCCAGCAGTGGGACAGGGGTCGGCTATGGCTACACCTTC	CASSGTGVGYGYTF
TRBV9	TRBJ2-7	NA	once	TGTGCCAGCAGCGTAGGCGGGGACAACTACGAGCAGTACTTC	CASSVGGDNYEQYF
TRBV28	TRBJ2-1	NA	NA	TGTGCCAGCACCCAAGAGAGGGTCCTCTACAATGAGCAGTTCTTC	CASTQERVLYNEQFF
TRBV5-1	TRBJ1-1	TRBD1	NA	TGCGCCAGTAGAGGGGGCCGGACTGAAGCTTTCTTT	CASRGGRTEAFF
TRBV25-1	TRBJ1-1	TRBD1	NA	TGTGCCAGCAGTGAATGGACAGGGATGAACACTGAAGCTTTCTTT	CASSEWTGMNTEAFF
TRBV9	TRBJ2-7	TRBD1	NA	TGTGCCAGCAGCGTTGAGGGGACAGAAGTTTACGAGCAGTACTTC	CASSVEGTEVYEQYF
TRBV4-2	TRBJ2-5	NA	NA	TGTGCCAGCAGCCAAGGTCGAGAGGGCAAAGAGACCCAGTACTTC	CASSQGREGKETQYF
TRBV7-8	TRBJ2-3	TRBD2	many	TGTGCCACCGCGGGGGGCCCAACAGATACGCAGTATTTT	CATAGGPTDTQYF
TRBV19	TRBJ2-2	TRBD2	NA	TGTGCCAGTAGTATATTCTCGGCTAGCGGGCCCGGGGAGCTGTTTTTT	CASSIFSASGPGELFF
TRBV6-1	TRBJ2-1	NA	NA	TGTGCCAGCAGTGAATCCGTTTGGACGGGTGTTTCCTACAATGAGCAGTTCTTC	CASSESVWTGVSYNEQFF
TRBV29-1	TRBJ1-2	NA	medium-sized	TGCAGCGTTCGGGCAGACTATGGCTACACCTTC	CSVRADYGYTF
TRBV28	TRBJ1-1	NA	NA	TGTGCCAGCTCCGCCTTCGGGGGGGAAGCTTTCTTT	CASSAFGGEAFF
TRBV19	TRBJ2-6	TRBD1	NA	TGTGCCAGTAGGAGGGCAGGGGGCTCTGGGGCCAACGTCCTGACTTTC	CASRRAGGSGANVLTF
TRBV7-2	TRBJ2-3	TRBD2	once	TGTGCCAGCAGCTTAACTAGCGGGGGCGGAGGGAAGCAGTATTTT	CASSLTSGGGGKQYF
TRBV5-4	TRBJ2-1	TRBD1	NA	TGTGCCAGCAGCCCCTGGGGCGGGACAGGGGGGAATGAGCAGTTCTTC	CASSPWGGTGGNEQFF
TRBV7-6	TRBJ2-7	NA	NA	TGTGCCAGCAGCTTAGAGCCGGATTCCTACGAGCAGTACTTC	CASSLEPDSYEQYF
TRBV5-1	TRBJ2-7	TRBD2	once	TGCGCCAGCAGCCCCGGGACTAGGGATCCCGAGCAGTACTTC	CASSPGTRDPEQYF
TRBV6-1	TRBJ2-5	TRBD2	NA	TGTGCCAGCAGTGAATGGGGGGGGTCCCCCCAAGAGACCCAGTACTTC	CASSEWGGSPQETQYF
TRBV5-1	TRBJ1-3	TRBD1	NA	TGCGCCAGCGGCCAGGGGGCCTCTGGAAACACCATATATTTT	CASGQGASGNTIYF
TRBV7-8	TRBJ2-1	NA	NA	TGTGCCACCTCTCTTATACATCGGCAAGATGATGAGCAGTTCTTC	CATSLIHRQDDEQFF
TRBV4-1	TRBJ1-2	TRBD1	few	TGCGCCAGCAGCCCATTACACGGGACAGGGATCGGCTACACCTTC	CASSPLHGTGIGYTF
TRBV6-5	TRBJ2-7	TRBD2	NA	TGTGCCAGCAGGACTAGCGCGGACAGCTCCTACGAGCAGTACTTC	CASRTSADSSYEQYF
TRBV4-1	TRBJ2-4	NA	NA	TGCGCCAGCAGCCAAGGGGCGATGGAAAACATTCAGTACTTC	CASSQGAMENIQYF
TRBV5-1	TRBJ1-6	NA	NA	TGCGCCAGCAGCTTGGCCAACGGAAATTCACCCCTCCACTTT	CASSLANGNSPLHF
TRBV2	TRBJ1-2	NA	NA	TGTGCCAGCACCAGGTGGGGATATGGCTACACCTTC	CASTRWGYGYTF
TRBV19	TRBJ1-2	NA	NA	TGTGCCAGTAGTATGGGGGCCCTCTATGGCTACACCTTC	CASSMGALYGYTF
TRBV28	TRBJ2-7	TRBD1	NA	TGTGCCAGCAGTTTATCAGGGGGACCCATCTCCTACGAGCAGTACTTC	CASSLSGGPISYEQYF
TRBV7-9	TRBJ2-1	TRBD2	NA	TGTGCCAGCAGCTTAGGGCGAGTTAGCGGGAGGGCCACTAATGAGCAGTTCTTC	CASSLGRVSGRATNEQFF
TRBV7-8	TRBJ2-5	TRBD1	NA	TGTGCCAGCACCCTACAGGGGTTGGGTCGAGAAGAGACCCAGTACTTC	CASTLQGLGREETQYF
TRBV6-1	TRBJ2-3	NA	NA	TGTGCCAGCACGCTTTCAGGAGATACGCAGTATTTT	CASTLSGDTQYF
TRBV6-6	TRBJ1-5	TRBD1	NA	TGTGCCAGCAGTATCGCGGACAGGGTAGGAGGTCAGCCCCAGCATTTT	CASSIADRVGGQPQHF
TRBV7-9	TRBJ2-7	TRBD1	once	TGTGCCAGCAGCTTTAGAGGGACAGACTACGAGCAGTACTTC	CASSFRGTDYEQYF
TRBV9	TRBJ2-1	TRBD1	NA	TGTGCCAGCAGTTTACCAGGGGGCCCCCACAATGAGCAGTTCTTC	CASSLPGGPHNEQFF
TRBV7-2	TRBJ1-2	NA	NA	TGTGCCAGCAGCTTAGGGGGAGTCTCTGGCTACACCTTC	CASSLGGVSGYTF
TRBV5-1	TRBJ1-3	NA	NA	TGCGCCAGCAGCCCCACAGTCTACTCTGGAAACACCATATATTTT	CASSPTVYSGNTIYF
TRBV23-1	TRBJ1-2	NA	NA	TGCGCCAGCAGTCAATCGGAAGGGTCGAGGAGGTATGGCTACACCTTC	CASSQSEGSRRYGYTF
TRBV29-1	TRBJ2-7	NA	NA	TGCAGCGTTGTACAGGGCACCTACGAGCAGTACTTC	CSVVQGTYEQYF
TRBV6-5	TRBJ2-7	TRBD1	few	TGTGCCAGCAGCCCCGGGACAGGGGTCCTCGGGGAGCAGTACTTC	CASSPGTGVLGEQYF
TRBV5-1	TRBJ2-5	TRBD2	NA	TGCGCCAGCAGCTTGGTTCCAGCGGGGGCACAAGAGACCCAGTACTTC	CASSLVPAGAQETQYF
TRBV5-8	TRBJ2-3	NA	few	TGTGCCAGCAGCATACAGGTCCCCACAGATACGCAGTATTTT	CASSIQVPTDTQYF
TRBV6-6	TRBJ2-5	NA	NA	TGTGCCAGCAGTTACTCTACGGGAGCCCGGGAGACCCAGTACTTC	CASSYSTGARETQYF
TRBV2	TRBJ2-7	NA	NA	TGTGCCAGCGGCCGGGGGAGGGACACCTACGAGCAGTACTTC	CASGRGRDTYEQYF
TRBV5-6	TRBJ1-4	NA	few	TGTGCCAGCAGCTTGTTGGGGGAAAAACTGTTTTTT	CASSLLGEKLFF
TRBV16	TRBJ1-4	NA	NA	TGTGCCAGCAGCCAAAGGGGAGAAAAACTGTTTTTT	CASSQRGEKLFF
TRBV7-9	TRBJ2-7	NA	NA	TGTGCCAGCAGGGAGGGGGATGGTTTTAACGAGCAGTACTTC	CASREGDGFNEQYF
TRBV7-9	TRBJ1-2	NA	NA	TGTGCCAGCAGCGACCCCGGGACTGCCTATGGCTACACCTTC	CASSDPGTAYGYTF
TRBV4-2	TRBJ2-7	TRBD1	many	TGTGCCAGCAGCCAAGGGACAGGGGGCTCCTACGAGCAGTACTTC	CASSQGTGGSYEQYF
TRBV2	TRBJ2-7	NA	once	TGTGCCAGCAAGTTCGGGACCGAGCAGTACTTC	CASKFGTEQYF
TRBV7-8	TRBJ1-2	NA	NA	TGTGCCAGCGGCGCCCTGACAGGCGGCTACACCTTC	CASGALTGGYTF
TRBV2	TRBJ2-5	NA	NA	TGTGCCAGCCAGAAGAGGGAAGAGACCCAGTACTTC	CASQKREETQYF